This entry features one T cell receptor beta chain sequence. Its target is not known. The sample is drawn from a study of CD8+CD57+ T cells in acquired aplastic anemia. General study points: Comparison of patients with controls identified around 31 shared CD8+ CDR3 sequences.

V gave up 3 bases and J gave up 1 base, with 9 bases separating them. CDR3 length equals 14 residues. An expansion of CD8+CD57+ cells by flow cytometry had been shown in patients chosen for sequencing. Genomic DNA, the template, was used for profiling of the TCR beta VDJ and CDR3. MiXCR was run by TCRdb on the reads, yielding one entry per CDR3 protein. This table holds some 170,000 distinct CDR3 sequences, about 45% found once. This sequence originates from a human donor with aplastic anemia. Sequences were obtained from sorted CD4+, CD8+, or CD8+CD57+ T cells (not recorded which) from PBMCs. V gene TRBV12-3 or TRBV12-4 combines with J gene TRBJ1-1; no reliable D call. The CDR3: CASSFASSNTEAFF. The DNA of the CDR3 is TGTGCCAGCAGTTTCGCCAGTTCGAACACTGAAGCTTTCTTT.